The source of this T cell receptor beta chain is a study of cytomegalovirus exposure and HLA in healthy donors. For this clone: The antigen is undetermined.

General study points: The tendency of first-cohort TCR clusters to co-occur in the 110 or so validation repertoires emerged from a later analysis. In vitro data verified a few CMV-associated chains as specific for CMV antigens.

The CDR3 length is 13 residues. Germline CDR1 SNHLY, CDR2 FYNNEI. Trimming stripped 6 bases from V and 7 bases from J, with 15 bases between. Libraries were prepared by immunoSEQ multiplex PCR; TCRdb keeps only in-frame clonotypes and omits some of them. The table includes 71,000 or so clones, approximately 94% detected once. This receptor was taken from a young woman in good health and CMV-seronegative. Input material: PBMCs. V usage is TRBV2 and J usage is TRBJ1-2; D might be TRBD1 (5 bases). The CDR3 nucleotides read TGTGCCAGCAGCGACAGTCCTAGGGGTGGCTACACCTTC. It codes for CASSDSPRGGYTF.